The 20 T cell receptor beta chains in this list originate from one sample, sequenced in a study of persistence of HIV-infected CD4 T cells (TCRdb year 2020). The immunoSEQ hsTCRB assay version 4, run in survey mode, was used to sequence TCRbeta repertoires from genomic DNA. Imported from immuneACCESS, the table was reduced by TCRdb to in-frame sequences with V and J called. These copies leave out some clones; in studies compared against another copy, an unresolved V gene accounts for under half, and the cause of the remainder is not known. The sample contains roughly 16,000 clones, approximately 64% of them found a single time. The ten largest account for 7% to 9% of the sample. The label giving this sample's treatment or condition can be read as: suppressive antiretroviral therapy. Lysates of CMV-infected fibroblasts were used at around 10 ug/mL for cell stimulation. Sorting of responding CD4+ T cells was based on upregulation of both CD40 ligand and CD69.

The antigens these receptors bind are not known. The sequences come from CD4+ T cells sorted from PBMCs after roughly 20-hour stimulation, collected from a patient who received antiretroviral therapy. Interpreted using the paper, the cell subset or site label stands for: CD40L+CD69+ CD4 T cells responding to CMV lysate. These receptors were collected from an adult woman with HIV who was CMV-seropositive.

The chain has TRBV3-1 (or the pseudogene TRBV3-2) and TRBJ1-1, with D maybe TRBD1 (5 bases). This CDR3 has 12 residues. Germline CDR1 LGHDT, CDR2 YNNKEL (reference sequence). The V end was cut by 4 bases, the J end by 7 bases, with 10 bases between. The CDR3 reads CASSPGTSEAFF. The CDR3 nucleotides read TGTGCCAGCAGCCCCGGGACGAGTGAAGCTTTCTTT.

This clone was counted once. The CDR3 region has the DNA TGTGCCAGCGGAGGAGGTAGAGTTGGGATCCAGCATTTT. Its protein product is CASGGGRVGIQHF. The chain is built from TRBV28 and TRBJ1-5; no firm D call. CDR1 is MDHEN, CDR2 SYDVKM, per germline. This CDR3 is built from 13 residues. V shed 8 bases and J shed 12 bases, with 20 bases lying between them.

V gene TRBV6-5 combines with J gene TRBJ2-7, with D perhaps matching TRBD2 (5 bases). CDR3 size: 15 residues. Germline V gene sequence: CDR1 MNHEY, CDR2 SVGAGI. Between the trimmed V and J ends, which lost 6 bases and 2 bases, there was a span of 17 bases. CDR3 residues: CASSLAGSTPYEQYV. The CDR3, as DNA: TGTGCCAGCAGCCTAGCCGGATCTACCCCCTACGAGCAGTACGTC.

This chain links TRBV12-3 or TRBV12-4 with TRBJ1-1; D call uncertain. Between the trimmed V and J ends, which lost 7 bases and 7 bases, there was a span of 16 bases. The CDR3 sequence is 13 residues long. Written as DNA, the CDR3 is TGTGCCAGCACCTTAGGATGGGGAGATGAAGCTTTCTTT. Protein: CASTLGWGDEAFF.

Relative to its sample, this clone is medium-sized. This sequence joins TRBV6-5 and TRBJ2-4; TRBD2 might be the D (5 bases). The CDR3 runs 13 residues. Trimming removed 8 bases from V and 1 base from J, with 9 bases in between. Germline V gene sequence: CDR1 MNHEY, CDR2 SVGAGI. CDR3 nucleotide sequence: TGTGCCAGCTCAGGCGGGGCCAAAAACATTCAGTACTTC. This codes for CASSGGAKNIQYF.

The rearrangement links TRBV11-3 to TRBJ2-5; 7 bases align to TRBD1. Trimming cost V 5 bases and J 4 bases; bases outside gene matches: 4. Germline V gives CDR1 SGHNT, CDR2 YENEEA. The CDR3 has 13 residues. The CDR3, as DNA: TGTGCCAGCAGCAAGGGACAGCGAGAGACCCAGTACTTC. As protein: CASSKGQRETQYF. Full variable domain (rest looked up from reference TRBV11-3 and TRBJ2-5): EAGVVQSPRYKIIEKKQPVAFWCNPISGHNTLYWYLQNLGQGPELLIRYENEEAVDDSQLPKDRFSAERLKGVDSTLKIQPAELGDSAVYLCASSKGQRETQYFGPGTRLLVL.

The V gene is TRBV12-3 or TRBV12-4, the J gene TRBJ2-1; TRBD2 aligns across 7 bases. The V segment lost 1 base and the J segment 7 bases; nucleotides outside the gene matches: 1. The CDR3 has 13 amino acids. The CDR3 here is CASSLVGGNEQFF. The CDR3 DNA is TGTGCCAGCAGTTTAGTGGGGGGGAATGAGCAGTTCTTC.

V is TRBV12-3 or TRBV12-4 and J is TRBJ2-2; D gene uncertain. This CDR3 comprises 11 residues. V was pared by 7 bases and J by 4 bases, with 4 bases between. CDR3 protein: CASKSTGELFF. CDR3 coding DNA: TGTGCCAGCAAGAGCACCGGGGAGCTGTTTTTT.

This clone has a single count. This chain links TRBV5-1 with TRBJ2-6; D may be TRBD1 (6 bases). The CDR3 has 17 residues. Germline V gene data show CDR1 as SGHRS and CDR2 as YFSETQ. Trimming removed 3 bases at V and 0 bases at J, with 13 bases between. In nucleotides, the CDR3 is TGCGCCAGCAGCTCGGACAGCGCCAACTCTGGGGCCAACGTCCTGACTTTC. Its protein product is CASSSDSANSGANVLTF.

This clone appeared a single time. The CDR3: CASRATGDRSYTF. In nucleotides, the CDR3 is TGTGCCAGCAGAGCGACAGGGGATCGCAGCTACACCTTC. The J gene is TRBJ1-2, the V gene TRBV6-5, with 8 bases that match TRBD1. The CDR3 totals 13 residues. The V and J ends lost 6 bases and 9 bases, in that order; junction bases with no gene match: 9. Germline V gives CDR1 MNHEY, CDR2 SVGAGI.

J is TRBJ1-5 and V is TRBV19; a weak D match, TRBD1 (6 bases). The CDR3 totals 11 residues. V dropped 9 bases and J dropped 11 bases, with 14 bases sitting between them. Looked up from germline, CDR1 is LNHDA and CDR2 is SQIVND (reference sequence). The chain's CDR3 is CASGVDSTQHF. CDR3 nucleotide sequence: TGTGCCAGCGGGGTGGACAGCACCCAGCATTTT. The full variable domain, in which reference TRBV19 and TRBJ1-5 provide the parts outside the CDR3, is DGGITQSPKYLFRKEGQNVTLSCEQNLNHDAMYWYRQDPGQGLRLIYYSQIVNDFQKGDIAEGYSVSREKKESFPLTVTSAQKNPTAFYLCASGVDSTQHFGDGTRLSIL.

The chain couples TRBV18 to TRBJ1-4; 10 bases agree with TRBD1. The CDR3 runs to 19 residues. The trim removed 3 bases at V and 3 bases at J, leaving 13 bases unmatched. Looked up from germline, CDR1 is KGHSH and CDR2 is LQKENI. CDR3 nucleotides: TGTGCCAGCTCACCTTCAAGTCCCCGGACAGGGGGGGCTAATGAAAAACTGTTTTTT. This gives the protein CASSPSSPRTGGANEKLFF. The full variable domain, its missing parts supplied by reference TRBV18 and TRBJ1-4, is NAGVMQNPRHLVRRRGQEARLRCSPMKGHSHVYWYRQLPEEGLKFMVYLQKENIIDESGMPKERFSAEFPKEGPSILRIQQVVRGDSAAYFCASSPSSPRTGGANEKLFFGSGTQLSVL.

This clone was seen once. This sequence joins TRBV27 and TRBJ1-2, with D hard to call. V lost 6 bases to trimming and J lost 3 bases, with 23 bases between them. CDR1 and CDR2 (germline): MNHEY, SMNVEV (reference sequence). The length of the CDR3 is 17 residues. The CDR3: CASRIRAWEPLHYGYTF. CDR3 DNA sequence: TGTGCCAGCAGGATACGGGCTTGGGAGCCCCTTCACTATGGCTACACCTTC.

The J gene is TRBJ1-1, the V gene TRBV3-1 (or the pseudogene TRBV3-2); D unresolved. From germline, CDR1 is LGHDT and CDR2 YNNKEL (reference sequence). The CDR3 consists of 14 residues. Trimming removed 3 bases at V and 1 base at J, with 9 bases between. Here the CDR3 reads CASSHVGENTEAFF. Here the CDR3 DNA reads TGTGCCAGCAGCCATGTTGGGGAGAACACTGAAGCTTTCTTT.

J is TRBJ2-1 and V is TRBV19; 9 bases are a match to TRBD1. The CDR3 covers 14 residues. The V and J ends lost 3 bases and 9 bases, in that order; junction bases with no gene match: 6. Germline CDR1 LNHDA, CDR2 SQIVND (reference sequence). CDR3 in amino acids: CASSIPQGASEQFF. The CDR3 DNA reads TGTGCCAGTAGTATCCCACAGGGGGCCAGTGAGCAGTTCTTC.

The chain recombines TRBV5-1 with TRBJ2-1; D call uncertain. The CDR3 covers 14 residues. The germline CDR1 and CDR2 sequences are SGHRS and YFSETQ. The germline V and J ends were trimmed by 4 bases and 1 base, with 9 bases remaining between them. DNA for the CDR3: TGCGCCAGCAGCGCAAGGGTTTCCTACAATGAGCAGTTCTTC. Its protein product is CASSARVSYNEQFF.

The CDR3 DNA is TGTGCCAGCGAATTGACGGCCCGGTATGGCTACACCTTC. This sequence encodes CASELTARYGYTF. The chain recombines TRBV6-5 with TRBJ1-2; no definite D call. The CDR3 has 13 amino acids. Germline-derived CDR1 and CDR2 are MNHEY and SVGAGI. The V gene lost 8 bases and the J gene lost 5 bases, with 15 bases spanning the gap.

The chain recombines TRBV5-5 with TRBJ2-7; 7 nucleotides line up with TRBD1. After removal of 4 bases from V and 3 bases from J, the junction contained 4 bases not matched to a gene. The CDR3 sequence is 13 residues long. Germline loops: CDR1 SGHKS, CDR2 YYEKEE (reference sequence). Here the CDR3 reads CASSRDSNYEQYV. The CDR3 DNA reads TGTGCCAGCAGCCGGGACAGTAACTACGAGCAGTACGTC.

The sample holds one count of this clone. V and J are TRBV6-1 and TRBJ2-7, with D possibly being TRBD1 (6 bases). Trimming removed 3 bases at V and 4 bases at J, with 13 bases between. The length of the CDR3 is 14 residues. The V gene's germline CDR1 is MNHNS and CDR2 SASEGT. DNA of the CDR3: TGTGCCAGCAGTGATCCAGACAGGAGATACGAGCAGTACGTC. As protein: CASSDPDRRYEQYV.

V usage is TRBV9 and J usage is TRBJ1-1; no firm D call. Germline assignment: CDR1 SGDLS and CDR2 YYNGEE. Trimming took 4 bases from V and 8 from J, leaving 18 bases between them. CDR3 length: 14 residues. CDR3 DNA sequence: TGTGCCAGCAGCCCCCGCACCGCTACTTGGGAAGCTTTCTTT. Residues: CASSPRTATWEAFF.